This is a list of T cell receptor beta chains from one sample in a study of cytomegalovirus exposure and HLA in healthy donors. Using immunoSEQ multiplex PCR, the repertoire was profiled, and TCRdb retains in-frame clones only, with some absent. Its table lists around 120,000 clones. Sequenced: PBMCs. Source of these receptors: a man younger than 30 in good health and CMV-seronegative. CDR3s include the opening cysteine and the closing phenylalanine or tryptophan. A D gene is named only where the DNA matches it firmly.

D	length	V	J	DNA	CDR3
.	13	TRBV29-1	TRBJ2-1	TGCAGCGTTGACGGGAGCTACTACAATGAGCAGTTCTTC	CSVDGSYYNEQFF
.	15	TRBV2	TRBJ1-2	TGTGCCAGCAGTGACCCAGGCGGACTCGGCTATGGCTACACCTTC	CASSDPGGLGYGYTF
.	18	TRBV28	TRBJ2-4	TGTGCCAGCAGCCTAAGGTTCACGGGTGTTCTAGCCAAAAACATTCAGTACTTC	CASSLRFTGVLAKNIQYF
TRBD2	14	TRBV5-1	TRBJ2-1	TGCGCCAGCACCGGTCTAGCGGGGTCCAATGAGCAGTTCTTC	CASTGLAGSNEQFF
TRBD2	14	TRBV2	TRBJ2-4	TGTGCCAGCCGACTAGCGGGAGCCAAAAACATTCAGTACTTC	CASRLAGAKNIQYF
TRBD1	15	TRBV7-2	TRBJ2-3	TGTGCCAGTTCTCCTGACAGGGGCAACACAGATACGCAGTATTTT	CASSPDRGNTDTQYF
.	14	TRBV7-3	TRBJ2-2	TGTGCCAGCAGGGACGGGGCGAACACCGGGGAGCTGTTTTTT	CASRDGANTGELFF
.	15	TRBV4-1	TRBJ2-5	TGCGCCAGCAGCCAAGAAGGAGCGGACCAAGAGACCCAGTACTTC	CASSQEGADQETQYF
.	15	TRBV29-1	TRBJ1-1	TGCAGCGTGGGAGCGATCGGGGGTGAGAACACTGAAGCTTTCTTT	CSVGAIGGENTEAFF
.	13	TRBV11-3	TRBJ2-1	TGTGCCAGCAGTCTAGGGGGGACTACCGAGCAGTTCTTC	CASSLGGTTEQFF
TRBD1	14	TRBV27	TRBJ1-1	TGTGCCAGCAGTAGCCGGACAGGGGGAACTGAAGCTTTCTTT	CASSSRTGGTEAFF
TRBD1	14	TRBV5-4	TRBJ1-2	TGTGCCAGCAGCTTGGCAGGGGGCGCAGGTGGCTACACCTTC	CASSLAGGAGGYTF
.	13	TRBV7-2	TRBJ2-7	TGTGCCAGCAGCTTAATCAGGGGTGGGGAGCAGTACTTC	CASSLIRGGEQYF
TRBD1	17	TRBV19	TRBJ1-2	TGTGCCAGTAGTATAGGGCTGACAGGGGGGAAGAACTATGGCTACACCTTC	CASSIGLTGGKNYGYTF
TRBD1	15	TRBV5-1	TRBJ1-2	TGCGCCAGCAGCCTTCTCCGGGACAGCAACTATGGCTACACCTTC	CASSLLRDSNYGYTF
.	15	TRBV4-1	TRBJ2-2	TGCGCCAGCAGCCAGACAGGAGCGAACACCGGGGAGCTGTTTTTT	CASSQTGANTGELFF
TRBD1	15	TRBV19	TRBJ1-2	TGTGCCAGTGCGGGACAGGGGGCTGGATTTGGAGGCTACACCTTC	CASAGQGAGFGGYTF
TRBD1	14	TRBV2	TRBJ1-5	TGTGCCAGCTCAGGGGGCAGAAGCAATCAGCCCCAGCATTTT	CASSGGRSNQPQHF
.	14	TRBV9	TRBJ1-1	TGTGCCAGCAGCGTGACGGGGGGTGACACTGAAGCTTTCTTT	CASSVTGGDTEAFF
TRBD2	15	TRBV19	TRBJ2-3	TGTGCCAGTGCCCGACTAGCGGGGAGCACAGATACGCAGTATTTT	CASARLAGSTDTQYF
.	15	TRBV27	TRBJ1-1	TGTGCCAGCAGCCCCATGGACAGTATGAACACTGAAGCTTTCTTT	CASSPMDSMNTEAFF
TRBD1	13	TRBV7-9	TRBJ1-2	TGTGCCAGCAGCTTCCAGGGGGTTGGTGGCTACACCTTC	CASSFQGVGGYTF
TRBD1	13	TRBV5-6	TRBJ2-3	TGTGCCAGCAGCAGGAGCAGGGGGGATACGCAGTATTTT	CASSRSRGDTQYF
TRBD2	15	TRBV19	TRBJ2-1	TGTGCCAGTAGGTCCTCGGGGGGGCTTGGGAATGAGCAGTTCTTC	CASRSSGGLGNEQFF
TRBD1	14	TRBV19	TRBJ1-1	TGTGCCAGTAGTCCTGGGACAGGATACACTGAAGCTTTCTTT	CASSPGTGYTEAFF